A few counts support the clone carrying this T cell receptor (beta chain). These data originate in a study of blood T cell repertoires in COVID-19. On the study more broadly: The study drew acute and convalescent COVID-19 samples from the United States, Italy and Spain.

Per the germline V gene, CDR1 is LNHDA and CDR2 is SQIVND (reference sequence). V dropped 6 bases and J dropped 6 bases, with 14 bases sitting between them. The CDR3 is made up of 13 amino acids. Using immunoSEQ multiplex PCR, the repertoire was profiled, and TCRdb retains in-frame clones only, with some absent. Counted here are roughly 76,000 clones, around 70% occurring once; the ten biggest clones make up around 20%. This rearrangement joins TRBV19 to TRBJ1-2; no clear D. The source is a man between 65 and 85 years old with acute or convalescent COVID-19. Material for sequencing was peripheral blood. CDR3 region: CASSPGEKDGYTF. The DNA of the CDR3 is TGTGCCAGTAGCCCGGGTGAGAAGGATGGCTACACCTTC.